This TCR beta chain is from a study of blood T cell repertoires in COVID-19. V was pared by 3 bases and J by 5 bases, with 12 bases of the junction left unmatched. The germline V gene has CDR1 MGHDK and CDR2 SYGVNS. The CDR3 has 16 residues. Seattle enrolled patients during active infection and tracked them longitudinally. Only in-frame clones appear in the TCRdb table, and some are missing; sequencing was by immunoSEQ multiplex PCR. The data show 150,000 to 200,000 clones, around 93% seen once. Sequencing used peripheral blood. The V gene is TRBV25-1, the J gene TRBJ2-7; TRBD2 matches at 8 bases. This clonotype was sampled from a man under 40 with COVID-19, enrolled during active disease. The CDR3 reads CASSDGPSGSFDEQYF. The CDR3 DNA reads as TGTGCCAGCAGTGATGGGCCCAGCGGGAGTTTTGACGAGCAGTACTTC.